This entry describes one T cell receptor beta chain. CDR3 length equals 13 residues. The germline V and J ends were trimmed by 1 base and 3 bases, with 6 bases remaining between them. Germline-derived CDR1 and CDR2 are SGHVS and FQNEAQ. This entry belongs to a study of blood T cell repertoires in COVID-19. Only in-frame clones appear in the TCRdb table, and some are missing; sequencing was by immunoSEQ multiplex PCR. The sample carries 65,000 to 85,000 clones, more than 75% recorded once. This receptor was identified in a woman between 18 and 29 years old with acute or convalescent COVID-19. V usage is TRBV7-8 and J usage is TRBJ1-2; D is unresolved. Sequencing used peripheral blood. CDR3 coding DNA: TGTGCCAGCAGCTTAGGGGAGGACTATGGCTACACCTTC. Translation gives CASSLGEDYGYTF.